This section outlines one T cell receptor beta chain sequence together with its context. Its antigen specificity is not known. Nothing much larger sits one base from this clone, and base qualities are not available. The library relied on the immunoSEQ multiplex PCR assay. TCRdb's version of the immuneACCESS table is confined to in-frame rearrangements and falls short of the full clone set. An unresolved V gene accounts for under half of the shortfall where checked; the remainder is of unknown origin. This sample has about 93,000 clones in its table, and nearly 97% of those were observed once. Jointly, the top ten make up approximately 0.26% of the sample. CDR1 is given as WNHNN and CDR2 as SYGVQD, both from the germline V gene (reference sequence). Including cysteine and phenylalanine, the CDR3 has 14 amino acids. Only CDR3 DNA is held: 42 bases, read in frame from base 1. The junction carries 14 bases between V and J, which are trimmed by 3 bases and 5 bases respectively.

This specimen belongs to a study of technical replicates of blood from several donors (dated by TCRdb to 2015 to 2018). The chain is encoded by TRBV10-1 joined to TRBJ2-7, and TRBD2 may be the D gene, going by 7 matching bases. Source material: T cells isolated from PBMCs. This receptor was identified in a human donor in good health. The DNA sequence reads TGCGCCAGCAGTGAAGGGGGGGGTTTGGACGAGCAGTACTTC. This is translated as CASSEGGGLDEQYF.